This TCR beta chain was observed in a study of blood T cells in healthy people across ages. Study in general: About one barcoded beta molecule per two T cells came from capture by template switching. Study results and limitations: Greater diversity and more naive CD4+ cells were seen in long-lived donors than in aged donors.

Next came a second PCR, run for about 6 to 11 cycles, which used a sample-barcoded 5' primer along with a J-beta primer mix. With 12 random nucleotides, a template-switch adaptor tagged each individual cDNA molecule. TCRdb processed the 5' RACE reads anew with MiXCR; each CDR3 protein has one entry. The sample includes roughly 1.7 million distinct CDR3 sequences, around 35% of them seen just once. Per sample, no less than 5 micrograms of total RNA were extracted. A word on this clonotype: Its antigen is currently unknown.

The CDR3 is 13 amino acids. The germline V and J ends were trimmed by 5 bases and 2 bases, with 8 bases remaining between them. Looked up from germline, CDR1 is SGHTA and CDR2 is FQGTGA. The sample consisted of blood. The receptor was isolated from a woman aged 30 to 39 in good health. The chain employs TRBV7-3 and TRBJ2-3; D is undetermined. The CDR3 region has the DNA TGTGCCAGCAGCGCGCACATCACAGATACGCAGTATTTT. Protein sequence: CASSAHITDTQYF. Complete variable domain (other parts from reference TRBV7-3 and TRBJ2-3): GAGVSQTPSNKVTEKGKYVELRCDPISGHTALYWYRQSLGQGPEFLIYFQGTGAADDSGLPNDRFFAVRPEGSVSTLKIQRTERGDSAVYLCASSAHITDTQYFGPGTRLTVL.